The 17 T cell receptor beta chains below all came from one sample that was sequenced in a study of blood T cell repertoires in COVID-19. TCRdb keeps only in-frame clones here, not all; method: immunoSEQ multiplex PCR. The sample shows about 170,000 clones, roughly 78% of them seen only once. The specimen was PBMCs or T cells enriched from blood (not recorded which). The origin of the receptors is a woman in her 70s in a cohort exposed to, infected with or recovered from COVID-19 (not recorded which).

Turning to this clone: This sample includes further DNA sequences coding for the same CDR3. V usage is TRBV18 and J usage is TRBJ2-1; D is possibly TRBD1 (6 bases). V shed 1 base and J shed 5 bases, with 12 bases lying between them. This CDR3 is 15 amino acids long. CDR1 is KGHSH and CDR2 is LQKENI in the germline V gene. The CDR3 loop is CASSPLAGANNEQFF. In DNA form, the CDR3 reads TGTGCCAGCTCACCACTGGCAGGGGCAAACAATGAGCAGTTCTTC. Based on the CDR3 plus reference TRBV18 and TRBJ2-1, the full variable domain is NAGVMQNPRHLVRRRGQEARLRCSPMKGHSHVYWYRQLPEEGLKFMVYLQKENIIDESGMPKERFSAEFPKEGPSILRIQQVVRGDSAAYFCASSPLAGANNEQFFGPGTRLTVL.

This clone was found a few times. V gene TRBV19 combines with J gene TRBJ2-3; 7 bases match TRBD2. With V trimmed by 5 bases and J by 4 bases, 12 bases remained unmatched. Germline V gene sequence: CDR1 LNHDA, CDR2 SQIVND (reference sequence). The CDR3 spans 16 residues. The DNA of the CDR3 is TGTGCCAGTAGTGGATGGGCGGGAGATGTTGCAGATACGCAGTATTTT. It encodes CASSGWAGDVADTQYF.

The chain carries TRBV9 and TRBJ1-4; TRBD1 matches at 7 bases. The CDR3 is 13 amino acids. Germline-derived CDR1 and CDR2 are SGDLS and YYNGEE. V trimming: 3 bases; J trimming: 15 bases; junction bases outside the gene matches: 11. The CDR3 loop reads CASSETRQGELFF. CDR3 bases: TGTGCCAGCAGCGAGACCCGACAGGGAGAGTTGTTTTTT.

This rearrangement joins TRBV13 to TRBJ2-1; unclear D gene. CDR1 is PRHDT, CDR2 FYEKMQ, per germline (reference sequence). V was cut by 1 base and J by 4 bases, with 14 bases left in between. The CDR3 length is 16 residues. The CDR3 sequence is CASSLAADRRYNEQFF. As DNA, the CDR3 is TGTGCCAGCAGCTTAGCCGCGGATCGACGATACAATGAGCAGTTCTTC.

The gene calls are TRBV27 and TRBJ1-3; D is undetermined. CDR3 length: 13 residues. Germline CDR1 MNHEY, CDR2 SMNVEV (reference sequence). V lost 4 bases, J lost 3 bases, and 7 bases lay in between. The CDR3 region is CASSSSGGNTIYF. In nucleotides, the CDR3 is TGTGCCAGCAGTTCCAGTGGTGGAAACACCATATATTTT.

This chain uses TRBV29-1 with TRBJ1-1; 9 bases map to TRBD1. Germline V CDR1 and CDR2: SQVTM, ANQGSEA. The CDR3 is 13 amino acids. After removal of 2 bases from V and 5 bases from J, the junction contained 3 bases not matched to a gene. The DNA of the CDR3 is TGCAGCGTTGAAAGACAGGGGGGGACTGAAGCTTTCTTT. Its protein product is CSVERQGGTEAFF.

For the CDR3, the DNA is TGTGCCAGCAGCTTGGCGGCAAGCGGGAGTCTTGATGAGCAGTTCTTC. Its protein product is CASSLAASGSLDEQFF. The chain carries TRBV5-6 and TRBJ2-1; 8 bases map to TRBD2. Germline V lookup: CDR1 SGHDT, CDR2 YYEEEE. Trimming cost V 0 bases and J 8 bases; bases outside gene matches: 10. CDR3 length: 16 residues.

The chain recombines TRBV5-1 with TRBJ2-5; D not resolved. V shed 3 bases and J shed 4 bases, with 7 bases lying between them. Germline V lookup: CDR1 SGHRS, CDR2 YFSETQ. The length of the CDR3 is 12 residues. CDR3 region: CASSSTGETQYF. The CDR3 DNA sequence: TGCGCCAGCAGCTCTACGGGAGAGACCCAGTACTTC.

V is TRBV18 and J is TRBJ1-5; D not certain. The CDR3 runs 15 residues. CDR1 is KGHSH, CDR2 LQKENI, per germline. V lost 2 bases, J lost 2 bases, and 10 bases lay in between. The CDR3 reads CASSPGVYGNQPQHF. The DNA for the CDR3 is TGTGCCAGCTCACCAGGAGTTTACGGCAATCAGCCCCAGCATTTT.

J is TRBJ2-1 and V is TRBV10-2, with 7 bases matching TRBD2. This CDR3 is built from 16 residues. The trim removed 3 bases at V and 7 bases at J, leaving 12 bases unmatched. From germline, CDR1 is WSHSY and CDR2 SAAADI. CDR3: CASSDPPGGPGNEQFF. CDR3 DNA: TGCGCCAGCAGTGATCCCCCGGGAGGCCCCGGGAATGAGCAGTTCTTC.

This rearrangement joins TRBV3-1 (or the pseudogene TRBV3-2) to TRBJ2-5, with TRBD2 as a possible D gene (5 bases). CDR3 length equals 14 residues. The germline V and J ends were trimmed by 1 base and 2 bases, with 8 bases remaining between them. CDR1 and CDR2 (germline): LGHDT, YNNKEL (reference sequence). In DNA, the CDR3 is TGTGCCAGCAGCCAAGGTACGGGACAAGAGACCCAGTACTTC. It encodes CASSQGTGQETQYF.

This clone occurred once. The rearrangement uses TRBV11-3 and TRBJ2-1; the match to TRBD2 covers 9 bases. This CDR3 is 15 amino acids long. CDR1 is SGHNT and CDR2 is YENEEA in the germline V gene. The trim removed 8 bases at V and 3 bases at J, leaving 8 bases unmatched. The CDR3, as DNA: TGTGCCAGCGGCCTAAGCGGGAGGAGCTACAATGAGCAGTTCTTC. Translated, it gives CASGLSGRSYNEQFF.

This clone was seen a handful of times. The chain links TRBV5-1 to TRBJ1-4, with TRBD1 as a possible D gene (5 bases). Germline CDR1 and CDR2: SGHRS and YFSETQ. The CDR3 is 15 amino acids. The germline V and J ends were trimmed by 0 bases and 7 bases, with 13 bases remaining between them. CDR3 in DNA: TGCGCCAGCAGCTTGGGTGGGGCGCGGGGTGAAAAACTGTTTTTT. Translation: CASSLGGARGEKLFF.

This sequence joins TRBV27 and TRBJ2-1; D is possibly TRBD1 (6 bases). Trimming shortened V by 3 bases and J by 10 bases, and 16 bases separated the two germline ends. Germline V gene sequence: CDR1 MNHEY, CDR2 SMNVEV (reference sequence). The CDR3 spans 14 residues. CDR3 sequence: CASSFDLRQVEQFF. In nucleotides, the CDR3 is TGTGCCAGCAGTTTTGACCTAAGACAGGTCGAGCAGTTCTTC.

This chain links TRBV5-6 with TRBJ1-2; a weak D match, TRBD1 (6 bases). V shed 1 base and J shed 8 bases, with 15 bases lying between them. This CDR3 spans 14 amino acids. Germline CDR1 reads SGHDT; CDR2 reads YYEEEE. The CDR3 here is CASSLPQGWYGYTF. CDR3 in DNA: TGTGCCAGCAGCTTGCCACAGGGTTGGTACGGCTACACCTTC.

This chain connects TRBV5-1 to TRBJ1-2, with 8 nucleotides matching TRBD1. CDR3 size: 16 residues. V dropped 1 base and J dropped 0; count of bases not matched to a gene: 5. CDR1 SGHRS and CDR2 YFSETQ come from the germline V gene. The CDR3 DNA is TGCGCCAGCAGCTTGTTCGGGACAGGATCTAACTATGGCTACACCTTC. This encodes CASSLFGTGSNYGYTF. The full variable domain, rest sourced from reference TRBV5-1 and TRBJ1-2, is KAGVTQTPRYLIKTRGQQVTLSCSPISGHRSVSWYQQTPGQGLQFLFEYFSETQRNKGNFPGRFSGRQFSNSRSEMNVSTLELGDSALYLCASSLFGTGSNYGYTFGSGTRLTVV.

The CDR3 is CASSSQYNSPLHF. CDR3 sequence (DNA): TGTGCCAGCAGCTCCCAATATAATTCACCCCTCCACTTT. The chain employs TRBV11-2 and TRBJ1-6; no definite D call. The CDR3 is 13 residues long. Trimming took off 4 bases at V and 4 bases at J, with 5 bases between the two ends. Germline V CDR1 and CDR2: SGHAT, FQNNGV.